This TCR beta chain was sequenced in a study of early T cells in non-severe SARS-CoV-2 infection. Findings of the study overall: There was a bias toward anti-spike CD8 responses in VDJdb matching, which missed private and CD4 specificities.

Unique molecular identifiers tagged individual cDNA molecules. TCRdb re-analysed the 5' RACE reads in MiXCR, keeping a single row per CDR3 protein. This sample has tens of thousands of distinct CDR3 sequences, with more than 9% found just once. In its sample, this clonotype was seen many times. What it binds is not known. The CDR3 is made up of 15 amino acids. The ends lost 4 bases at V and 4 bases at J; junction bases unmatched: 10. Germline V gene sequence: CDR1 SGHRS, CDR2 YFSETQ. The clonotype comes from an adult who was a healthcare worker with PCR-confirmed SARS-CoV-2 infection or an uninfected control (not recorded which). The sequencing input was whole blood. The genes are TRBV5-1 and TRBJ1-2; 7 bases are a match to TRBD1. The CDR3 DNA follows: TGCGCCAGCAGCCAACAGGGGTCCGCTGGCTATGGCTACACCTTC. This translates into CASSQQGSAGYGYTF.